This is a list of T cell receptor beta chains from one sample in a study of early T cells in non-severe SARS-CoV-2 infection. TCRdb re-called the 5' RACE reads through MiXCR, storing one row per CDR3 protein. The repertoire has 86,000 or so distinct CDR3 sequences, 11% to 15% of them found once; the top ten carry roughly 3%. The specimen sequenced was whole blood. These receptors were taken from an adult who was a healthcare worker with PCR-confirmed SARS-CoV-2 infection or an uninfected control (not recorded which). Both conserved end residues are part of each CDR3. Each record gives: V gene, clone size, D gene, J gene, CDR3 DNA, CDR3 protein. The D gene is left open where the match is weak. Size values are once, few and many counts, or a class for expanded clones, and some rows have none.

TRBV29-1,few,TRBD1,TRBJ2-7,TGCAGCGTTATCCAGGGACAGGGCTATTACGAGCAGTACTTC,CSVIQGQGYYEQYF
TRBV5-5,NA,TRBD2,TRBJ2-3,TGTGCCAGCAGCATCGGGACTAGCGGGCAGGATACGCAGTATTTT,CASSIGTSGQDTQYF
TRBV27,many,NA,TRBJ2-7,TGTGCCAGCAGTTTAGATAGCGCGAGCTCCTACGAGCAGTACTTC,CASSLDSASSYEQYF
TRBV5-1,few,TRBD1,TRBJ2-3,TGCGCCAGCAGCATGGACAGGGAAGGAGATACGCAGTATTTT,CASSMDREGDTQYF
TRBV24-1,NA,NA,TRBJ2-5,TGTGCCACCAGAGGAGATCGGCGGAACCAAGAGACCCAGTACTTC,CATRGDRRNQETQYF
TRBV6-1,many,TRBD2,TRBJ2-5,TGTGCCAGCAGTCGAGCTAGCGGGGAAGTGACCCAGTACTTC,CASSRASGEVTQYF
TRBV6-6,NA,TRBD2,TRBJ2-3,TGTGCCAGCAGCCGGGACTTCAGCGGGAGTGCAGATACGCAGTATTTT,CASSRDFSGSADTQYF
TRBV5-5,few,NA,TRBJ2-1,TGTGCCAGCACTCTCCGTCGGGCCCAGTCCTACAATGAGCAGTTCTTC,CASTLRRAQSYNEQFF
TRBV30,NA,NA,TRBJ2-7,TGTGCCTGGAGTCTAAACCGGGGTAGCTCCTACGAGCAGTACTTC,CAWSLNRGSSYEQYF
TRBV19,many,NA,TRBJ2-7,TGTGCCAGTAGTATGGACGGCACCTACGAGCAGTACTTC,CASSMDGTYEQYF
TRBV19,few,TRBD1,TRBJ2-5,TGTGCCAGTAGTATCTCAGGACAGGGGGGAGAGACCCAGTACTTC,CASSISGQGGETQYF
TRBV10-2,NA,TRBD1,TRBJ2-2,TGCGCCAGCAAAGGGACAGGGGAGGCCGGGGAGCTGTTTTTT,CASKGTGEAGELFF
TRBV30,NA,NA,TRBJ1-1,TGTGCCTGGAGTGTACTCTTGGGTCGAGGCGGGAACACTGAAGCTTTCTTT,CAWSVLLGRGGNTEAFF
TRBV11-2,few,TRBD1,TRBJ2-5,TGTGCCAGCAGAACTCCCGGGACAGGGAGGGGAGAGACCCAGTACTTC,CASRTPGTGRGETQYF
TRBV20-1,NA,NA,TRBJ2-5,TGCAGTGCTAAAGGCAGGGTGGGAGAGACCCAGTACTTC,CSAKGRVGETQYF
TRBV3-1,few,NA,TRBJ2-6,TGTGCCAGCAGCCAAGGGGTAATCCCTAACGTCCTGACTTTC,CASSQGVIPNVLTF
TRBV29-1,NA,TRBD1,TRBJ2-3,TGCAGCGGCCGACAGGGGGCGGGAGATACGCAGTATTTT,CSGRQGAGDTQYF
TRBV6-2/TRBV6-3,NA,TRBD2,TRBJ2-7,TGTGCCAGCAGTTACATGTTAGCGGGGGCCTCATCCTACGAGCAGTACTTC,CASSYMLAGASSYEQYF
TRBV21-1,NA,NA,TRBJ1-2,TGTGCCAGCAGCAAAGCAGTTATTCCCCATGGCTACACCTTC,CASSKAVIPHGYTF
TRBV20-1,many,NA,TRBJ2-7,TGCAGTGCTAGAGAATCTGTGGCCTACGAGCAGTACTTC,CSARESVAYEQYF
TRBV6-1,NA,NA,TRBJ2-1,TGTGCCAGCATCCCACCAACCTCCATAGCGACCTACAATGAGCAGTTCTTC,CASIPPTSIATYNEQFF
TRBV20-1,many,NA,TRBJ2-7,TGCAGTGCTAGAGGTGGAAGGAACAGGGTAGCCTACGAGCAGTACTTC,CSARGGRNRVAYEQYF
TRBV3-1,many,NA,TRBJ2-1,NA,CASSLTFGLAGLGGNEQFF
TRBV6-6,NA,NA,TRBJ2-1,TGTGCCAGCAGTTACTCGCGCAGGGATGAGCAGTTCTTC,CASSYSRRDEQFF
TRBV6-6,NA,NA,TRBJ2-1,TGTGCCAGCAGTCAACTAGCCAGGCAGTTCTTC,CASSQLARQFF
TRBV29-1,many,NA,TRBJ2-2,TGCAGCGTCCTACCGGGGGTGAACACCGGGGAGCTGTTTTTT,CSVLPGVNTGELFF
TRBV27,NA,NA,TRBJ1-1,TGTGCCAGAGGAGGTGAAGGAGCTTTCTTT,CARGGEGAFF
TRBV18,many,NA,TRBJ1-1,TGTGCCAGCTCACCACCCACTGCTGAAGCTTTCTTT,CASSPPTAEAFF
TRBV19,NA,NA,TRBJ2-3,TGTGCCAGTAGTATTGGCGGACGCCCGCAGTATTTT,CASSIGGRPQYF
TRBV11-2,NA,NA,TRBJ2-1,TGTGCCAGCAGCTTAAGTAGAGGGCCCTACAATGAGCAGTTCTTC,CASSLSRGPYNEQFF
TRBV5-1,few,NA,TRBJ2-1,TGCGCCAGCAGCTTGTTAGGGGGGGCCAGCGATGAGCAGTTCTTC,CASSLLGGASDEQFF
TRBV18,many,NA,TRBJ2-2,TGTGCCAGCTCACCGCCCCCTGGGCCGGGCACCGGGGAGCTGTTTTTT,CASSPPPGPGTGELFF
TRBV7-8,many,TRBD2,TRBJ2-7,TGTGCCAGCAGCTTAGCGAAGCTAGCGGGGAGCTACGAGCAGTACTTC,CASSLAKLAGSYEQYF
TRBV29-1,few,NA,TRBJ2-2,TGCAGCGTTGAGTCCGGGCTAGCGAACACCGGGGAGCTGTTTTTT,CSVESGLANTGELFF
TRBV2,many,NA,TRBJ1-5,TGTGCCAGTTCGGTCGAAGGGAGTTACAATCAGCCCCAGCATTTT,CASSVEGSYNQPQHF
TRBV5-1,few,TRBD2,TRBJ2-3,TGCGCCAGCAGCCCCATCCCGGTGACTAGCCCTAGCACAGATACGCAGTATTTT,CASSPIPVTSPSTDTQYF
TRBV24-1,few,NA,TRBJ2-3,TGTGCCACCAGTGAGCCCTTGGGAACAGATACGCAGTATTTT,CATSEPLGTDTQYF
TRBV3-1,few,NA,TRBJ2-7,TGTGCCAGCAGCCAAACTTCCTACGAGCAGTACTTC,CASSQTSYEQYF
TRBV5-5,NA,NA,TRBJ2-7,TGTGCCAGCAGCTTCGGTAGCTACGAGCAGTACTTC,CASSFGSYEQYF
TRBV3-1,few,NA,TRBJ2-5,TGTGCCAGCAGCCAAGAGGCAGGGTATCGACGCCAAGAGACCCAGTACTTC,CASSQEAGYRRQETQYF
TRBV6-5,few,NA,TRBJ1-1,TGTGCCAGCAGTAGACAGAGGCCCCCTCTTAACACTGAAGCTTTCTTT,CASSRQRPPLNTEAFF
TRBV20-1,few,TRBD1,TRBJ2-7,TGCAGTGCTAGAGTCCCGGGACAGGGTAAAGGGGAGCAGTACTTC,CSARVPGQGKGEQYF
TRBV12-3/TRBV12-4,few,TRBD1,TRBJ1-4,TGTGCCAGCAGTTCCCGGGACAGGGAGAATGAAAAACTGTTTTTT,CASSSRDRENEKLFF
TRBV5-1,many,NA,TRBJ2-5,TGCGCCAGCAGGGGCGGGATAGAGACCCAGTACTTC,CASRGGIETQYF
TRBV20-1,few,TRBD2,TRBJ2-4,TGCAGTGCTTGGGAACCTAGCGGGAGTTCTCCCAAAAACATTCAGTACTTC,CSAWEPSGSSPKNIQYF
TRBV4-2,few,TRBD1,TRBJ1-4,TGTGCCAGCAGCCAAGATCCAGGACAGGCGGATGAAAAACTGTTTTTT,CASSQDPGQADEKLFF
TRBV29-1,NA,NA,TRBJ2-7,TGCAGCGCTGGGGCGGGAAGGGGCTACGAGCAGTACTTC,CSAGAGRGYEQYF
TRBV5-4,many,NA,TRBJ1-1,TGTGCCAGCAGCTTACTCGGGGAGGGTTTAGGTGAAGCTTTCTTT,CASSLLGEGLGEAFF
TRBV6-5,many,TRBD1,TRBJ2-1,TGTGCCAGCAGCCGCGGACAGGGGCTAGTTTTTGAGCAGTTCTTC,CASSRGQGLVFEQFF
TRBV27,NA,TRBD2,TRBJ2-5,TGTGCCAGCAGTTTATCGCTAGCGGGAGGGCAAGAGACCCAGTACTTC,CASSLSLAGGQETQYF
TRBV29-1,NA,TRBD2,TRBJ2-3,TGCAGCGTTGGGGCTAGCGGGGGGTCAGATACGCAGTATTTT,CSVGASGGSDTQYF
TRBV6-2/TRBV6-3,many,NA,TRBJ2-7,TGTGCCAGCAGTTACCCCCTAGGTCGGCTAGCCGGTTCCTACGAGCAGTACTTC,CASSYPLGRLAGSYEQYF
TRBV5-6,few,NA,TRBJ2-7,TGTGCCAGCAAGGCGCTGGGGGACGAGCAGTACTTC,CASKALGDEQYF
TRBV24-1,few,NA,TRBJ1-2,TGTGCCACCCGGGTGGGCTATGGCTACACCTTC,CATRVGYGYTF
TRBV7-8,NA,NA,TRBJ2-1,TGTGCCAGCAGCTTTGGAGACTACTCCTACAATGAGCAGTTCTTC,CASSFGDYSYNEQFF
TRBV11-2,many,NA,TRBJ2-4,TGTGCCAGCAGCGCCGGGATATCACTAAACATTCAGTACTTC,CASSAGISLNIQYF
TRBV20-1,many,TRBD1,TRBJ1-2,TGCAGTGCCGAGGGACAGGGTGACTATGGCTACACCTTC,CSAEGQGDYGYTF
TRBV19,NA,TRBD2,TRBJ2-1,TGTGCCAGTAGTCTCAGCGGGGGGTACAATGAGCAGTTCTTC,CASSLSGGYNEQFF
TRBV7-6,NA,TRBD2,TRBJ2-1,TGTGCCAGCAGCTCTCTAGCGGGGGGGCCCGATGAGCAGTTCTTC,CASSSLAGGPDEQFF
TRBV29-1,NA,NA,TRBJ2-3,TGCAGCGTTGAAGGGCGGGAAGTAGGCACAGATACGCAGTATTTT,CSVEGREVGTDTQYF